The subject of this entry is one T cell receptor (beta chain). Its antigen has not been determined. No base quality information exists; no much larger clone differs at one position. In the germline V gene, CDR1 corresponds to MDHEN and CDR2 to SYDVKM. The CDR3 measures 16 amino acids from cysteine to phenylalanine. Only the CDR3 region is kept as DNA, spanning 48 bases read in frame from base 1. V and J are truncated by 7 bases and 1 base respectively, leaving an intervening sequence of 16 bases. These data come from a study of blood T cell repertoires in COVID-19 (dated by TCRdb to 2020 to 2022). Regarding the study in general: Samples from collaborators originated in the United States, Italy and Spain and spanned both the acute and convalescent phases of COVID-19. The material from the prospective study consisted of cDNA or gDNA derived from T cells, B-cell-depleted T cells, or PBMCs. Subjects who had been exposed to COVID-19, were actively infected with it, or had recovered from it provided the deeply sampled blood TCRbeta repertoires that made up the dataset. The repertoires were released in a freely available public database meant as a resource for research on the immune response to SARS-CoV-2. Samples came from the ongoing ImmuneRACE study (first 160 participants) plus 1,254 subjects from 6 global collaborators. The sample metadata nearly always contained a de-identified subject ID, COVID-19 status, age in years and sex. Where HLA class I and class II types were available, the types were taken from metadata supplied by the sample provider, not from assay-based typing. The paper as a whole reports these results and caveats: Clinical and demographic metadata were provided uncurated, with the amount varying by source and participant.

TCRbeta CDR3 regions were amplified from genomic DNA using the immunoSEQ Assay, a bias-controlled multiplex PCR. The authors' pipeline ran thus. Nucleated cell counts per sample were estimated from amplification of reference gene primers within the assay. To quantify the absolute abundance of each unique TCRbeta CDR3 rearrangement, sequence reads were collapsed and filtered. Productive Simpson clonality was computed per sample as the square root of Simpson's diversity index over productive rearrangements. Sourced from immuneACCESS, this table was stored by TCRdb with only in-frame sequences that have V and J called. A share of the clones is absent; for the studies checked, an unresolved V gene accounts for under half, and the remainder has no known explanation. D and trimming were read from the DNA, whereas the V and J calls and clone size are those reported in that table. The sample has under 200,000 clones on record, 65% to 80% of them singletons. 8.1% of the sample rests with the top ten.

Each collaborating institution followed its own protocols to collect whole blood in K2EDTA tubes. Collaborator samples were shipped for TCRbeta analysis as frozen whole blood, isolated PBMCs, or DNA extracted from either sample type. Material: peripheral blood. This receptor was identified in a man in his sixties with acute or convalescent COVID-19. The chain is encoded by TRBV28 joined to TRBJ1-4; the D segment could be TRBD1, given 5 matching bases. The sequenced DNA: TGTGCCAGCAAACCCGGGGGGTCAGGAACTAATGAAAAACTGTTTTTT. Its translation is CASKPGGSGTNEKLFF.